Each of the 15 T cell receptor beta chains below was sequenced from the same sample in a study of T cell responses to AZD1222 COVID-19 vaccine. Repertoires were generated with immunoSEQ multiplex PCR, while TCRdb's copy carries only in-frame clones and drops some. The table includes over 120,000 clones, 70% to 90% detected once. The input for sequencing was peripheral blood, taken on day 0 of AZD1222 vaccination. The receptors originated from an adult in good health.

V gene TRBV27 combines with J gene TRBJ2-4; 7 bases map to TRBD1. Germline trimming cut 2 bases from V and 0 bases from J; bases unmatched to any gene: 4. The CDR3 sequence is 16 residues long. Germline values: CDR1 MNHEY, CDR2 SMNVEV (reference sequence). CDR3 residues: CASSLRTGLAKNIQYF. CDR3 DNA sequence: TGTGCCAGCAGTTTAAGGACAGGCCTAGCCAAAAACATTCAGTACTTC.

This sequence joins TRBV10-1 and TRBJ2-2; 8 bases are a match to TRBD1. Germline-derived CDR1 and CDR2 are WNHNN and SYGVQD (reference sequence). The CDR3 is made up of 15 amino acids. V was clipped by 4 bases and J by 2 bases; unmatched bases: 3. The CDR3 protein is CASSAGQGNTGELFF. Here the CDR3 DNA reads TGCGCCAGCAGTGCCGGACAGGGAAACACCGGGGAGCTGTTTTTT.

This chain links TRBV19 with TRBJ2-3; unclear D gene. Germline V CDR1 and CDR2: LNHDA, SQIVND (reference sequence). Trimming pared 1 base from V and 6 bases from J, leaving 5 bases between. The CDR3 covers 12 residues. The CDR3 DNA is TGTGCCAGTAGTATAGGTGAGGATACGCAGTATTTT. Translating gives CASSIGEDTQYF.

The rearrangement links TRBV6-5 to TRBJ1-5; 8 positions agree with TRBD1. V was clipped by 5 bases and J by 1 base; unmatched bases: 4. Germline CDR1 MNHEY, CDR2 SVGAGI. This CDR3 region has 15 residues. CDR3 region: CASSPDRVSNQPQHF. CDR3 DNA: TGTGCCAGCAGTCCGGACAGGGTGAGCAATCAGCCCCAGCATTTT.

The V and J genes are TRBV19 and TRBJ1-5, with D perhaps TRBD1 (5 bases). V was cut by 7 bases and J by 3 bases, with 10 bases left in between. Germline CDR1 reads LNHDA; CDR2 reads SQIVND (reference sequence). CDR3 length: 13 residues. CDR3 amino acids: CASNGTPNQPQHF. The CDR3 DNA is TGTGCCAGTAACGGGACGCCCAATCAGCCCCAGCATTTT.

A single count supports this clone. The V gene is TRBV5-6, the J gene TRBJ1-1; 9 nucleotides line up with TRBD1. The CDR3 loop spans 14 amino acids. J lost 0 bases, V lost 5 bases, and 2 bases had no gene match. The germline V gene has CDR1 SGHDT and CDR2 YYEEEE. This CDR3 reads CASRGQGLNTEAFF. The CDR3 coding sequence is TGTGCCAGCAGGGGACAGGGACTGAACACTGAAGCTTTCTTT.

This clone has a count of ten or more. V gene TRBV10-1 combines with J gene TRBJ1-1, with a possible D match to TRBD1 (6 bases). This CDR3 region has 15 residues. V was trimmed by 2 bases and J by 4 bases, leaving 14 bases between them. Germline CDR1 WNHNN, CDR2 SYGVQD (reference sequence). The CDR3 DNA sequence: TGCGCCAGCAGTGAGACAGGGAGAGGCGGCACTGAAGCTTTCTTT. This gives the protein CASSETGRGGTEAFF.

CDR3 in amino acids: CASRSEREGYQETQYF. As DNA, the CDR3 is TGTGCAAGTCGCTCAGAGCGGGAGGGGTACCAAGAGACCCAGTACTTC. The chain recombines TRBV12-2 with TRBJ2-5; the D call of TRBD2 is as the table states it, not checked on the DNA. TRBV12-2 is shown as a pseudogene. This CDR3 region has 16 residues.

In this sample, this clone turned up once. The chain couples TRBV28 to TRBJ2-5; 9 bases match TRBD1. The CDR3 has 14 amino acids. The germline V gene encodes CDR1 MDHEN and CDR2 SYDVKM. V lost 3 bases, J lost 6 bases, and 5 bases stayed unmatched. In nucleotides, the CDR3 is TGTGCCAGCAGTTTTGGGGACAGGGCACAGACCCAGTACTTC. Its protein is CASSFGDRAQTQYF.

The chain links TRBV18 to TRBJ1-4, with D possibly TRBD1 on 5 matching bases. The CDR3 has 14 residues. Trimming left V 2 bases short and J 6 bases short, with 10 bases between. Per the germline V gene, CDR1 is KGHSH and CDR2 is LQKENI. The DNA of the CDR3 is TGTGCCAGCTCACCAGGGGCCACGGATGAAAAACTGTTTTTT. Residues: CASSPGATDEKLFF.

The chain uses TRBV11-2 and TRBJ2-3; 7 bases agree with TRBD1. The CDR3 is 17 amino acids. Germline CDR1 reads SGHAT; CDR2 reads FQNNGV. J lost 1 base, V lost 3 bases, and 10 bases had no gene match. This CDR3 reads CASSFRQPTGRTDTQYF. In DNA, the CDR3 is TGTGCCAGCAGCTTCCGCCAGCCGACAGGGCGCACAGATACGCAGTATTTT.

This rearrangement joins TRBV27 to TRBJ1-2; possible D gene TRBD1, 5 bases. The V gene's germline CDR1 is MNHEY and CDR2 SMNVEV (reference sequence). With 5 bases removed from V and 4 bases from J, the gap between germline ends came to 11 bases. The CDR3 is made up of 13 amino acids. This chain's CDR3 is CASSPGTPYGYTF. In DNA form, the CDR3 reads TGTGCCAGCAGTCCCGGGACCCCCTATGGCTACACCTTC.

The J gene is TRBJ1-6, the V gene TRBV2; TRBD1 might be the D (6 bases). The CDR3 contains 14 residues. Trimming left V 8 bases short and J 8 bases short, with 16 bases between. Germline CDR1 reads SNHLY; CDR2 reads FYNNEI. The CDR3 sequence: CASFPQGSDSPLHF. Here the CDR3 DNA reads TGTGCCAGCTTCCCACAGGGATCGGATTCACCCCTCCACTTT.

The DNA of the CDR3 is TGCGCCAGCAGCTTGGCCTTGGGGACGGGCTCCTACGAGCAGTACTTC. This encodes CASSLALGTGSYEQYF. This sequence joins TRBV5-1 and TRBJ2-7; D may be TRBD1 or TRBD2 (5 bases each). V was pared by 0 bases and J by 0 bases, with 13 bases between. The CDR3 runs to 16 residues. Germline loops: CDR1 SGHRS, CDR2 YFSETQ.

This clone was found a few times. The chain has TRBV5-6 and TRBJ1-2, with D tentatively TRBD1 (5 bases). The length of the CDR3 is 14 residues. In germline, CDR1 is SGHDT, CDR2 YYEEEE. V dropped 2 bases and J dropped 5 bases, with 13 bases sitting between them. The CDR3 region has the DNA TGTGCCAGCAGCTTTTCCGACAGCACTTATGGCTACACCTTC. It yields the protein CASSFSDSTYGYTF.